The 30 T cell receptor beta chains listed next were all sequenced from one sample in a study of blood T cell repertoires in COVID-19. Clones were sequenced by immunoSEQ multiplex PCR, and TCRdb holds only the in-frame ones, with some missing. The sample has roughly 240,000 clones; roughly 80% are singletons. Sequences were obtained from peripheral blood. All receptors derive from a man in his sixties who had recovered from COVID-19.

CDR3 sequence reads: CASSLNRHGYTF. The CDR3 bases are TGTGCCAGCAGCTTAAACAGACATGGCTACACCTTC. J is TRBJ1-2 and V is TRBV7-8, with unresolved D. This CDR3 spans 12 amino acids. Germline CDR1 SGHVS, CDR2 FQNEAQ. V lost 2 bases to trimming and J lost 6 bases, with 7 bases between them.

About this clone itself: Within the sample, other DNA sequences also encode this same CDR3. In DNA, the CDR3 is TGCAGCGTTGTTCAGGGCACAGATACGCAGTATTTT. Translation: CSVVQGTDTQYF. The rearrangement joins TRBV29-1 to TRBJ2-3; D uncertain. The CDR3 totals 12 residues. V was pared by 4 bases and J by 1 base, with 6 bases between. CDR1 is SQVTM and CDR2 is ANQGSEA in the germline V gene.

This rearrangement joins TRBV11-2 to TRBJ2-7; possibly TRBD1 for D (6 bases). V shed 0 bases and J shed 6 bases, with 9 bases lying between them. The CDR3 length is 13 residues. CDR1 is SGHAT, CDR2 FQNNGV, per germline. The CDR3 DNA sequence: TGTGCCAGCAGCTTAGATCGAGGGGGCGAGCAGTACTTC. Protein product: CASSLDRGGEQYF.

V and J are TRBV6-5 and TRBJ2-7; 9 bases line up with TRBD1. The CDR3 covers 14 residues. V lost 7 bases to trimming and J lost 3 bases; unmatched junction nucleotides: 7. Germline V gene data show CDR1 as MNHEY and CDR2 as SVGAGI. For the CDR3, the DNA is TGTGCCAGCACTCCGGGACAGGGACGCTACGAGCAGTACTTC. The encoded protein is CASTPGQGRYEQYF.

This chain joins TRBV18 and TRBJ2-5; 7 nucleotides agree with TRBD1. Germline-derived CDR1 and CDR2 are KGHSH and LQKENI. The CDR3 has 13 amino acids. After removal of 4 bases from V and 5 bases from J, the junction contained 4 bases not matched to a gene. The CDR3: CASSLGQAETQYF. The DNA for the CDR3 is TGTGCCAGCTCACTAGGACAGGCTGAGACCCAGTACTTC. Using reference TRBV18 and TRBJ2-5 for the parts outside the CDR3, the full variable domain is NAGVMQNPRHLVRRRGQEARLRCSPMKGHSHVYWYRQLPEEGLKFMVYLQKENIIDESGMPKERFSAEFPKEGPSILRIQQVVRGDSAAYFCASSLGQAETQYFGPGTRLLVL.

The chain links TRBV5-1 to TRBJ2-3; TRBD1 agrees at 8 bases. The CDR3 is made up of 16 amino acids. V trimming: 4 bases; J trimming: 5 bases; junction bases outside the gene matches: 12. Per germline, CDR1 SGHRS and CDR2 YFSETQ. The CDR3, as DNA: TGCGCCAGCAGCGCCGTGACAGGGGATTTTGGAGATACGCAGTATTTT. This gives the protein CASSAVTGDFGDTQYF.

The chain carries TRBV19 and TRBJ1-3; D is ambiguous. CDR1 is LNHDA and CDR2 is SQIVND in the germline V gene (reference sequence). Trimming left V 0 bases short and J 0 bases short, with 18 bases between. The CDR3 loop spans 19 amino acids. The CDR3 reads CASSIDYLGGRISGNTIYF. DNA for the CDR3: TGTGCCAGTAGTATAGACTACCTCGGTGGCAGGATCTCTGGAAACACCATATATTTT.

The rearrangement uses TRBV5-3 and TRBJ2-7, with 7 bases that match TRBD1. Being an ORF, TRBV5-3 has a function that is uncertain. The J segment lost 12 bases and the V segment lost 5 bases, leaving 11 bases of the junction unmatched. The CDR3 consists of 12 residues. In DNA, the CDR3 is TGTGCCAGAAGTTTTTGTGGGACAGCCCCGTACTTC. Its translation is CARSFCGTAPYF.

CDR3 sequence: CASSWGQGNNSPLHF. DNA of the CDR3: TGTGCCAGCAGCTGGGGACAGGGGAATAATTCACCCCTCCACTTT. The gene calls are TRBV5-6 and TRBJ1-6; TRBD1 matches 10 bases. This CDR3 has 15 amino acids. The V gene's germline CDR1 is SGHDT and CDR2 YYEEEE. J lost 5 bases, V lost 3 bases, and 2 bases had no gene match.

The chain links TRBV7-9 to TRBJ2-1; 15 bases agree with TRBD2. This CDR3 comprises 18 residues. V was pared by 5 bases and J by 2 bases, with 7 bases of the junction left unmatched. Germline assignment: CDR1 SEHNR and CDR2 FQNEAQ (reference sequence). CDR3 bases: TGTGCCAGCAGCCCCCGGACTAGCGGGAGGGCCCCCTACAATGAGCAGTTCTTC. Its translation: CASSPRTSGRAPYNEQFF. The variable domain in full, completed from reference TRBV7-9 and TRBJ2-1, reads DTGVSQNPRHKITKRGQNVTFRCDPISEHNRLYWYRQTLGQGPEFLTYFQNEAQLEKSRLLSDRFSAERPKGSFSTLEIQRTEQGDSAMYLCASSPRTSGRAPYNEQFFGPGTRLTVL.

The chain employs TRBV6-2 or TRBV6-3 and TRBJ2-7; 7 bases align to TRBD2. The CDR3 has 14 residues. CDR1 is MNHEY, CDR2 SVGEGT, per germline. J was trimmed by 2 bases and V by 5 bases; bases with no gene match: 6. The CDR3 DNA reads TGTGCCAGCAGTGATGAAGCGGGAACCTACGAGCAGTACTTC. Translation: CASSDEAGTYEQYF.

The V call is TRBV6-5, the J call TRBJ2-5, with TRBD2 identical over 13 bases. V lost 6 bases and J lost 5; bases outside the gene matches: 3. The germline V gene has CDR1 MNHEY and CDR2 SVGAGI. There are 14 residues in the CDR3. Here the CDR3 DNA reads TGTGCCAGCAGGTTACTAGCGGGAGGGGAGACCCAGTACTTC. Protein: CASRLLAGGETQYF.

The sample holds one count of this clone. The chain is built from TRBV19 and TRBJ2-5; D is possibly TRBD2 (5 bases). CDR1 and CDR2 from the germline V gene are LNHDA and SQIVND (reference sequence). The CDR3 consists of 12 residues. Trimming left V 9 bases short and J 5 bases short, with 13 bases between. CDR3 nucleotide sequence: TGTGCCAGCAGAGGGCCGTGGGAGACCCAGTACTTC. It encodes CASRGPWETQYF.

There are a few counts of this clone. The chain joins TRBV3-1 (or the pseudogene TRBV3-2) to TRBJ2-6, with TRBD1 matching over 8 bases. Unmatched junction bases numbered 9, after V lost 5 bases and J lost 0 bases. The CDR3 extends over 18 amino acids. Germline loops: CDR1 LGHDT, CDR2 YNNKEL (reference sequence). The CDR3 sequence: CASSRRTGPVSGANVLTF. DNA for the CDR3: TGTGCCAGCAGCAGACGGACAGGGCCTGTCTCTGGGGCCAACGTCCTGACTTTC.

The chain recombines TRBV19 with TRBJ2-3; D remains ambiguous. V was pared by 2 bases and J by 0 bases, with 9 bases between. CDR1 and CDR2 from the germline V gene are LNHDA and SQIVND (reference sequence). CDR3 size: 15 residues. The CDR3 loop is CASSILMASTDTQYF. CDR3 nucleotide sequence: TGTGCCAGTAGTATACTTATGGCTAGCACAGATACGCAGTATTTT.

This clone appeared a few times. The chain links TRBV5-5 to TRBJ1-5, with D possibly being TRBD1 (6 bases). CDR1 and CDR2 from the germline V gene are SGHKS and YYEKEE (reference sequence). The CDR3 extends over 16 amino acids. The V gene lost 4 bases and the J gene lost 0 bases, with 14 bases spanning the gap. CDR3 nucleotide sequence: TGTGCCAGCAGCCCGGTCGGGACACTTAGCAATCAGCCCCAGCATTTT. Its protein product is CASSPVGTLSNQPQHF.

This clone was detected only a few times. The chain couples TRBV27 to TRBJ1-6, with D uncertain. Germline-derived CDR1 and CDR2 are MNHEY and SMNVEV (reference sequence). V was pared by 6 bases and J by 10 bases, with 13 bases between. The CDR3 has 13 residues. This CDR3 is CASRRDVGSPLHF. In DNA form, the CDR3 reads TGTGCCAGCAGGCGTGACGTCGGGTCACCCCTCCACTTT.

This sequence joins TRBV18 and TRBJ2-5, with D perhaps TRBD2 (6 bases). CDR1 is KGHSH, CDR2 LQKENI, per germline. The ends were cut back, 3 bases at V and 3 bases at J, with 8 bases in the middle. The CDR3 covers 13 residues. DNA of the CDR3: TGTGCCAGCTCACCTTGGGGGGAAGAGACCCAGTACTTC. Its protein product is CASSPWGEETQYF. Drawing the rest from reference TRBV18 and TRBJ2-5, the complete variable domain is NAGVMQNPRHLVRRRGQEARLRCSPMKGHSHVYWYRQLPEEGLKFMVYLQKENIIDESGMPKERFSAEFPKEGPSILRIQQVVRGDSAAYFCASSPWGEETQYFGPGTRLLVL.

V is TRBV6-5 and J is TRBJ2-2; D might be TRBD2 (5 bases). CDR1 is MNHEY, CDR2 SVGAGI, per germline. This CDR3 comprises 14 residues. The germline V and J ends were trimmed by 8 bases and 0 bases, with 10 bases remaining between them. The CDR3 loop is CASYRGTNTGELFF. The DNA for the CDR3 is TGTGCCAGCTATCGAGGGACGAACACCGGGGAGCTGTTTTTT.

This clone appeared once. This chain uses TRBV10-1 with TRBJ1-2; D is unresolved. Germline V CDR1 and CDR2: WNHNN, SYGVQD (reference sequence). The CDR3 spans 13 residues. The V end lost 5 bases, the J end lost 8 bases, and 15 bases lay between the germline ends. The chain's CDR3 is CASSSGSARGYTF. Written as DNA, the CDR3 is TGCGCCAGCAGTTCAGGATCCGCACGGGGCTACACCTTC.

The rearrangement links TRBV30 to TRBJ1-4; D is perhaps TRBD1 (6 bases). V dropped 1 base and J dropped 4 bases, with 13 bases sitting between them. The CDR3 runs to 15 residues. Germline values: CDR1 GTSNPN, CDR2 SVGIG (reference sequence). The CDR3 loop is CAWSAQQGNNEKLFF. For the CDR3, the DNA is TGTGCCTGGAGTGCCCAACAGGGCAATAATGAAAAACTGTTTTTT.

This chain uses TRBV18 with TRBJ1-3; 12 nucleotides align to TRBD1. CDR1 is KGHSH and CDR2 is LQKENI in the germline V gene. The ends lost 3 bases at V and 5 bases at J; junction bases unmatched: 2. The CDR3 totals 15 residues. The CDR3 protein is CASSPGQGARNTIYF. CDR3 DNA sequence: TGTGCCAGCTCACCGGGACAGGGGGCGAGAAACACCATATATTTT.

This clone was counted a few times. The V call is TRBV11-2, the J call TRBJ1-5, with D unclear. V lost 3 bases and J lost 7, with 13 bases in between. From germline, CDR1 is SGHAT and CDR2 FQNNGV. The CDR3 sequence is 14 residues long. This chain's CDR3 is CASSFSGQGQPQHF. The CDR3 region has the DNA TGTGCCAGCAGCTTCAGCGGGCAAGGGCAGCCCCAGCATTTT.

The V and J genes are TRBV3-1 (or the pseudogene TRBV3-2) and TRBJ2-6; 10 bases are a match to TRBD1. Unmatched junction bases numbered 3, after V lost 4 bases and J lost 0 bases. Germline lookup yields CDR1 LGHDT and CDR2 YNNKEL (reference sequence). The CDR3 totals 17 residues. CDR3 sequence: CASSRRTGGSGANVLTF. The CDR3 nucleotides read TGTGCCAGCAGCCGACGGACAGGGGGCTCTGGGGCCAACGTCCTGACTTTC.

This clone has a single count. This chain links TRBV18 with TRBJ1-2, with D possibly being TRBD1 (5 bases). The CDR3 runs 13 residues. The V and J ends lost 6 bases and 13 bases respectively, with 21 bases between them. Germline CDR1 reads KGHSH; CDR2 reads LQKENI. CDR3 protein: CASSQTESGGSTF. The DNA of the CDR3 is TGTGCCAGCTCTCAAACCGAGAGCGGGGGTTCCACCTTC.

The chain joins TRBV30 to TRBJ1-2; TRBD1 agrees at 8 bases. Germline CDR1 GTSNPN, CDR2 SVGIG (reference sequence). J was trimmed by 5 bases and V by 2 bases; bases with no gene match: 13. There are 16 residues in the CDR3. CDR3 sequence reads: CAWSSFGQGISYGYTF. CDR3 coding DNA: TGTGCCTGGAGTTCCTTTGGACAGGGTATTTCGTATGGCTACACCTTC.

V is TRBV16 and J is TRBJ1-5; TRBD1 matches 7 bases. CDR1 and CDR2 from the germline V gene are KGHSY and FQNENV. The junction had 10 bases not matched to a gene; V was cut back by 3 bases and J by 2 bases. The CDR3 covers 17 residues. The CDR3 here is CASSQQRGQVGNQPQHF. The CDR3 DNA follows: TGTGCCAGCAGCCAGCAACGAGGACAGGTCGGCAATCAGCCCCAGCATTTT.

The CDR3 nucleotides read TGCGCCAGCAGCGTTTTCGGTCCCTACGAGCAGTACTTC. Translated: CASSVFGPYEQYF. This chain links TRBV5-1 with TRBJ2-7; D is ambiguous. Germline V gives CDR1 SGHRS, CDR2 YFSETQ. V dropped 4 bases and J dropped 2 bases, with 10 bases sitting between them. The length of the CDR3 is 13 residues.

The chain combines TRBV13 with TRBJ2-1, with unresolved D. Germline values: CDR1 PRHDT, CDR2 FYEKMQ (reference sequence). Trimming pared 5 bases from V and 4 bases from J, leaving 3 bases between. This CDR3 has 11 amino acids. CDR3 protein: CASSRYNEQFF. The CDR3 DNA reads as TGTGCCAGCAGCCGTTACAATGAGCAGTTCTTC.

This chain links TRBV27 with TRBJ1-5, with D unclear. The CDR3 sequence is 13 residues long. The germline V gene encodes CDR1 MNHEY and CDR2 SMNVEV (reference sequence). V lost 6 bases to trimming and J lost 0 bases, with 6 bases between them. For the CDR3, the DNA is TGTGCCAGCAGGCTAGGTAGCAATCAGCCCCAGCATTTT. Protein: CASRLGSNQPQHF.